Listed here are 5 T cell receptor beta chains from one sample, sequenced in a study of cytomegalovirus exposure and HLA in healthy donors (TCRdb year 2017). Library preparation employed the immunoSEQ multiplex PCR assay. A mixture of 60 forward primers for TCR Vbeta segments and 13 reverse primers for TCR Jbeta segments was used in the multiplex PCR. Here the immuneACCESS table is served through TCRdb, limited to in-frame sequences with V and J called. Missing clones are a known gap in these copies; in checked studies unresolved V genes cover under half, and the rest lacks a known reason. This sample gives some 180,000 clones in total; just under 80% of them show up just once. 2.9% of the sample lies in the top ten. The sequenced material came from PBMCs. These receptors originate from a female donor in good health and CMV-seronegative.

The chain recombines TRBV7-3 with TRBJ1-1; D is possibly TRBD1 (5 bases). The germline V gene has CDR1 SGHTA and CDR2 FQGTGA. The CDR3 runs to 15 residues. V lost 2 bases and J 1 base, leaving 11 bases between the germline ends. CDR3: CASSLSSDRNTEAFF. CDR3 bases: TGTGCCAGCAGCTTATCTTCCGACAGGAACACTGAAGCTTTCTTT.

V is TRBV7-9 and J is TRBJ2-5, with 10 nucleotides matching TRBD2. With the DNA end fitting TRBJ2-7 better, the J assignment may be wrong. The CDR3 extends over 15 amino acids. Germline assignment: CDR1 SEHNR and CDR2 FQNEAQ (reference sequence). Here the CDR3 reads CASSPLAGATYEQYF. CDR3 bases: TGTGCCAGCAGTCCCCTAGCGGGGGCCACCTACGAGCAGTACTTC.

The gene calls are TRBV5-4 and TRBJ2-3, with TRBD2 matching 10 bases. J gave up 3 bases and V 4 bases, and 11 bases lay outside the gene matches. The V gene's germline CDR1 is SGHNT and CDR2 YYREEE (reference sequence). The CDR3 sequence is 17 residues long. The CDR3 DNA reads as TGTGCCAGCAGCCCTAGCGGGAGTCGGGATAAGACAGATACGCAGTATTTT. Protein: CASSPSGSRDKTDTQYF.

The chain couples TRBV25-1 to TRBJ2-7, with D maybe TRBD2 (6 bases). Germline V gene data show CDR1 as MGHDK and CDR2 as SYGVNS. The CDR3 loop spans 12 amino acids. V lost 8 bases and J lost 7, with 15 bases in between. The CDR3 region is CASLSGAGEQYF. In DNA form, the CDR3 reads TGTGCCAGCCTTTCGGGAGCTGGTGAGCAGTACTTC.

A single count supports this clone. The chain joins TRBV30 to TRBJ1-4, with D unresolved. Between the trimmed V and J ends, which lost 3 bases and 6 bases, there was a span of 17 bases. Per the germline V gene, CDR1 is GTSNPN and CDR2 is SVGIG (reference sequence). This CDR3 contains 15 residues. CDR3 residues: CAWSALGWGDEKLFF. The CDR3 nucleotides read TGTGCCTGGAGCGCCCTGGGGTGGGGAGATGAAAAACTGTTTTTT.